This T cell receptor (beta chain) was profiled in a study of T cell repertoires in cytomegalovirus infection. At the level of the study: CMV epitopes used comprised recently identified HLA-C-restricted ones and well-studied HLA-B-restricted ones. Public TCR beta signatures marked donors with CMV infection and the matching HLA. Overall study findings and caveats: Individuals carrying CMV plus the relevant HLA were identified by cumulative frequency of public TCR beta families. Dominating the ex vivo response were TCR beta clonotypes that were CMV-specific and HLA-C-restricted.

This clonotype has ten or more counts. Its target is not known. TCRdb redid the calling of the reads with MiXCR, one entry per CDR3 protein. Here the sample spans roughly 800,000 distinct CDR3 sequences, roughly 28% being singletons. Specimen: cultured CD8+ T cells from PBMCs, collected from culture after CMV antigen stimulation. This TCR was sampled from a human donor in good health (CMV status not recorded). Some clones in this sample may be carry-over from other donors' samples.

CDR3: CASSVSSGGNEQFF. The CDR3 DNA reads TGTGCCAGCAGCGTTTCTAGCGGGGGCAATGAGCAGTTCTTC. The chain recombines TRBV7-2 with TRBJ2-1; 10 bases fit TRBD2. J gave up 6 bases and V 5 bases, and 4 bases lay outside the gene matches. Looked up from germline, CDR1 is SGHTA and CDR2 is FQGNSA. The CDR3 runs to 14 residues.